This T cell receptor (beta chain) was retrieved from a study of shared clonotypes between healthy human individuals. The germline V gene encodes CDR1 SGHRS and CDR2 YFSETQ. V was pared by 4 bases and J by 15 bases, with 23 bases between. The CDR3 extends over 14 amino acids. Sequencing was performed with immunoSEQ multiplex PCR; in TCRdb, only in-frame clones are kept and a portion is missing. The table lists some 2,100,000 clones, approximately 96% of them singletons. Sequences were obtained from naive CD4+ T cells sorted from blood. Subset meaning: CD45RA+ positively selected. The gene calls are TRBV5-1 and TRBJ2-1; TRBD2 might be the D (6 bases). The receptor comes from a man aged 18 to 29 in good health. The CDR3 DNA follows: TGCGCCAGCAGCCCACCACCCCCTAGCGCCGCGCGGTTCTTC. Its protein is CASSPPPPSAARFF. The whole variable domain, remainder taken from reference TRBV5-1 and TRBJ2-1, is KAGVTQTPRYLIKTRGQQVTLSCSPISGHRSVSWYQQTPGQGLQFLFEYFSETQRNKGNFPGRFSGRQFSNSRSEMNVSTLELGDSALYLCASSPPPPSAARFFGPGTRLTVL.